This T cell receptor (beta chain) was recorded in a study of blood T cell repertoires in COVID-19 (TCRdb year 2020). About the full investigation: Samples covering the acute and convalescent phases of COVID-19 were provided by collaborators in the United States, Italy and Spain. The material from the prospective study consisted of cDNA or gDNA derived from T cells, B-cell-depleted T cells, or PBMCs. The dataset comprised deeply sampled blood TCRbeta repertoires from subjects exposed to, actively infected with, or recovered from COVID-19. The repertoires were released in a freely available public database meant as a resource for research on the immune response to SARS-CoV-2. Samples came from the ongoing ImmuneRACE study (first 160 participants) plus 1,254 subjects from 6 global collaborators. A de-identified subject ID, COVID-19 status, age in years and sex were almost always included in the sample metadata. Where HLA class I and class II types were available, the types were taken from metadata supplied by the sample provider, not from assay-based typing.

At one collaborating source in Seattle, patients were enrolled during active infection and were followed longitudinally through the course of disease. Collaborating institutions collected whole blood in K2EDTA tubes following their own protocols. For TCRbeta analysis, collaborators shipped samples in one of three forms: frozen whole blood, isolated PBMCs, or DNA extracted from either of those sample types. The germline V gene (reference sequence) gives CDR1 as GTSNPN and CDR2 as SVGIG. CDR3 length: 17 amino acids, cysteine to phenylalanine. Only the CDR3 DNA stays, 51 bases, in frame from base 1. Germline trimming: 2 bases from V, 5 bases from J; junction bases outside gene matches: 10. Study-wide conclusions, independent of this receptor: Clinical and demographic metadata were provided uncurated, with the amount varying by source and participant.

TCRbeta CDR3 regions were amplified from genomic DNA by means of the immunoSEQ Assay, a bias-controlled multiplex PCR. As for how the authors treated the data: Within the assay, amplification of reference gene primers was used to estimate how many nucleated cells each sample contained. To quantify the absolute abundance of each unique TCRbeta CDR3 rearrangement, sequence reads were collapsed and filtered. Productive Simpson clonality was computed per sample as the square root of Simpson's diversity index over productive rearrangements. The immuneACCESS repertoire file appears here via TCRdb, limited to in-frame rearrangements. These files lack a portion of the clones; in checked studies, under half of the deficit traces to unresolved V genes, and the cause of the others is not known. V and J calls and clone size are as listed in that table; D and trimming were resolved from the DNA. The table for this sample lists roughly 100,000 clones; 60% to 85% of them were counted only once. The biggest ten clones account for approximately 6.2% of the sample.

On this clone: Its specific antigen is unknown. The input lacks base qualities; no much larger clone sits a single base away.

The V and J genes are TRBV30 and TRBJ2-3; 13 central bases correspond to TRBD2. Sequencing input: peripheral blood. The TCR originated in a man older than 75 with COVID-19, enrolled during active disease. The CDR3 protein is CAWSTGTSGTIGDTQYF. The bases are TGTGCCTGGAGTACGGGGACTAGCGGGACAATCGGAGATACGCAGTATTTT.